These 5 T cell receptor beta chains came from one sample sequenced in a study of cytomegalovirus exposure and HLA in healthy donors. It was with 60 Vbeta and 13 Jbeta primers that the PCR ran. Measured with immunoSEQ multiplex PCR; TCRdb has only the in-frame clones, and not every one. The sample records about 180,000 clones, 77% being singletons. What was sequenced was PBMCs. The source is an older woman in good health and CMV-seropositive.

The genes are TRBV14 and TRBJ2-7; possible D gene TRBD1, 6 bases. CDR3 length: 15 residues. V was cut by 4 bases and J by 2 bases, with 15 bases left in between. CDR1 SGHDN and CDR2 FVKESK come from the germline V gene. CDR3 coding DNA: TGTGCCAGCAGCCTATTACAGGGTTCGCCCTACGAGCAGTACTTC. Amino acids: CASSLLQGSPYEQYF.

The gene calls are TRBV5-6 and TRBJ1-4; D possibly corresponds to TRBD1 (6 bases). The germline V and J ends were trimmed by 3 bases and 5 bases, with 17 bases remaining between them. The CDR3 is made up of 16 amino acids. From germline, CDR1 is SGHDT and CDR2 YYEEEE. CDR3 sequence reads: CASSSLGGGSNEKLFF. The CDR3 region has the DNA TGTGCCAGCAGCTCCCTTGGTGGGGGCTCCAATGAAAAACTGTTTTTT.

This clone was recorded only once. J is TRBJ2-7 and V is TRBV30; no firm D call. There are 14 residues in the CDR3. V dropped 1 base and J dropped 2 bases, with 12 bases sitting between them. Germline lookup yields CDR1 GTSNPN and CDR2 SVGIG (reference sequence). For the CDR3, the DNA is TGTGCCTGGAGTGATTCCCCACTACCCTACGAGCAGTACTTC. This sequence encodes CAWSDSPLPYEQYF.

The sample holds one count of this clone. The rearrangement uses TRBV18 and TRBJ2-7; 9 bases are shared with TRBD2. CDR3 length equals 16 residues. From germline, CDR1 is KGHSH and CDR2 LQKENI. Losses at the gene ends were 0 bases for V and 3 bases for J; bases not matched to a gene: 6. The CDR3 nucleotides are TGTGCCAGCTCACCACCGGCGGGACTAGCTAACTACGAGCAGTACTTC. It is translated as CASSPPAGLANYEQYF.

This chain joins TRBV29-1 and TRBJ1-3, with 7 bases fitting TRBD1. Germline V CDR1 and CDR2: SQVTM, ANQGSEA. Losses at the gene ends were 4 bases for V and 2 bases for J; bases not matched to a gene: 8. The CDR3 covers 15 residues. CDR3: CSVAGATGAGNTIYF. The DNA of the CDR3 is TGCAGCGTTGCGGGGGCAACAGGGGCTGGAAACACCATATATTTT.